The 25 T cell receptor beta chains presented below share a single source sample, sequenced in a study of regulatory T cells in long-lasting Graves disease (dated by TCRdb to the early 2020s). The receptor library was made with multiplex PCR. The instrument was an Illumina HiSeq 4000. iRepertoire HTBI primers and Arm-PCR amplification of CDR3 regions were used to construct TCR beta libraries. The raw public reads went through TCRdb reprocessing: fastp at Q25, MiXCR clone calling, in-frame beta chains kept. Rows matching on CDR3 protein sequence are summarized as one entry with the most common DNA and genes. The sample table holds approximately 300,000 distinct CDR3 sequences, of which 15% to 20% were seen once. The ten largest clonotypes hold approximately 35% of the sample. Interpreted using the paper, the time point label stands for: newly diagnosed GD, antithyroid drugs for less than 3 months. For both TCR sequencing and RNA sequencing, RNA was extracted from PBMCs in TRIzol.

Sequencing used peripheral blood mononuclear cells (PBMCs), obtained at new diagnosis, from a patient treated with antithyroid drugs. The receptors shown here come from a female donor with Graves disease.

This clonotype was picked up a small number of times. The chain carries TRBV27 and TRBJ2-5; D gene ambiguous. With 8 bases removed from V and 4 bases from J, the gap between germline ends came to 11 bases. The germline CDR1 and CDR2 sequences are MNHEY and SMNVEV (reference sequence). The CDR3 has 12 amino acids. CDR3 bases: TGTGCCAGCTCTGAGAATGGAGAGACCCAGTACTTC. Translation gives CASSENGETQYF.

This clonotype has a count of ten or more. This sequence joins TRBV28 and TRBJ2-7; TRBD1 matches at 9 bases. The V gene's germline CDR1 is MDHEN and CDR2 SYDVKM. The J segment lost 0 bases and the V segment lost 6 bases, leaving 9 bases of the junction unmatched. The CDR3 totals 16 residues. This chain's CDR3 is CASSLPRDRASYEQYF. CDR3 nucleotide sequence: TGTGCCAGCAGCCTTCCCCGGGACAGGGCCTCCTACGAGCAGTACTTC.

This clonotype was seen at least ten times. CDR3 nucleotides: TGTGCCAGCAGCCGCGTCGGGCCAGCCACAGATACGCAGTATTTT. Residues: CASSRVGPATDTQYF. This chain uses TRBV3-1 with TRBJ2-3; D gene unclear. The CDR3 sequence is 15 residues long. V dropped 4 bases and J dropped 2 bases, with 13 bases sitting between them. From germline, CDR1 is LGHDT and CDR2 YNNKEL (reference sequence).

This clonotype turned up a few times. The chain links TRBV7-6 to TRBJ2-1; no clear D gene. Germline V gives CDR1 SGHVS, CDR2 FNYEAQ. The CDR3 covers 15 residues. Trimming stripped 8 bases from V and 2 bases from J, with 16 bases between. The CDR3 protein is CASGPRGATYNEQFF. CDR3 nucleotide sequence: TGTGCCAGCGGTCCACGCGGTGCCACCTACAATGAGCAGTTCTTC.

The CDR3 loop is CASSFGIYNDEQYF. In nucleotides, the CDR3 is TGTGCCAGCAGTTTCGGGATTTACAACGACGAGCAGTACTTC. The V and J genes are TRBV6-5 and TRBJ2-7, with D perhaps matching TRBD2 (5 bases). The germline V gene encodes CDR1 MNHEY and CDR2 SVGAGI. Trimming removed 4 bases at V and 5 bases at J, with 15 bases between. The CDR3 loop spans 14 amino acids.

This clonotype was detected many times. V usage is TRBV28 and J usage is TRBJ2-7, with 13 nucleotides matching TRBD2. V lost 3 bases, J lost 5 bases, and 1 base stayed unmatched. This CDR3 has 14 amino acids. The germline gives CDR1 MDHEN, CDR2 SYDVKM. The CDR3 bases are TGTGCCAGCAGTTTGGGGACTAGCGGGAACGAGCAGTACTTC. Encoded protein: CASSLGTSGNEQYF.

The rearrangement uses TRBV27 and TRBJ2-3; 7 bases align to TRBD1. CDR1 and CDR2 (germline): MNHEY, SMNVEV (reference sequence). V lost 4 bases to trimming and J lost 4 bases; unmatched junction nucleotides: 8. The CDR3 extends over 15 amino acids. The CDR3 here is CASSYLVGGADTQYF. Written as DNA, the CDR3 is TGTGCCAGCAGTTATTTGGTAGGGGGCGCAGATACGCAGTATTTT.

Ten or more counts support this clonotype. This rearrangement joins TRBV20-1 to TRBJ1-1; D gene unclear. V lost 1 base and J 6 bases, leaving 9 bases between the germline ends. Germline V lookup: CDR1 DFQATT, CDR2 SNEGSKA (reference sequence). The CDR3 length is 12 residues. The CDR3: CSARGGAAEAFF. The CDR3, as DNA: TGCAGTGCTAGAGGGGGAGCCGCTGAAGCTTTCTTT.

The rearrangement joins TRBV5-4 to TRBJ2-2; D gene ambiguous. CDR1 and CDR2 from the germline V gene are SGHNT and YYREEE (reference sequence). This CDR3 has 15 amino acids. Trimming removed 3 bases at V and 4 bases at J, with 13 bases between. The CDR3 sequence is CASSYPKSPTGELFF. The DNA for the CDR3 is TGTGCCAGCAGCTACCCGAAGAGTCCCACCGGGGAGCTGTTTTTT.

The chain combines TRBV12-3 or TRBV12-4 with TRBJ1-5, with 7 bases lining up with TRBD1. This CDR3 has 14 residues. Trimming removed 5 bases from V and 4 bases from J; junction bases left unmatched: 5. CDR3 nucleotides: TGTGCCAGCAGTCACCGGGACAGTAATCAGCCCCAGCATTTT. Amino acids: CASSHRDSNQPQHF.

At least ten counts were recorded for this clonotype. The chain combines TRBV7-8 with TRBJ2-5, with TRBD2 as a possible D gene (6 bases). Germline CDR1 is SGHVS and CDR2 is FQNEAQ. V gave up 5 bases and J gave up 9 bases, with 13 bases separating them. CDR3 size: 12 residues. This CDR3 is CASSAHPGAQYF. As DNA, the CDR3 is TGTGCCAGCAGCGCACATCCGGGGGCCCAGTACTTC. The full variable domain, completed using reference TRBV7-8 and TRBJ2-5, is GAGVSQSPRYKVAKRGQDVALRCDPISGHVSLFWYQQALGQGPEFLTYFQNEAQLDKSGLPSDRFFAERPEGSVSTLKIQRTQQEDSAVYLCASSAHPGAQYFGPGTRLLVL.

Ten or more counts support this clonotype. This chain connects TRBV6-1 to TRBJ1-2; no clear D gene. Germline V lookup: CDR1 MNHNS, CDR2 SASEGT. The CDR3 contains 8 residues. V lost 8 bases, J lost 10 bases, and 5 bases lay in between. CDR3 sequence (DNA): TGTGCCAGCGTATCCTACACCTTC. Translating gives CASVSYTF.

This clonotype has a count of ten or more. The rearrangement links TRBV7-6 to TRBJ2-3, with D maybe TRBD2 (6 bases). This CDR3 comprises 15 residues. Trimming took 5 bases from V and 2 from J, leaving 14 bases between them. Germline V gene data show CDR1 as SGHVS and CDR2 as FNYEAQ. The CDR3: CASSLIAENTDTQYF. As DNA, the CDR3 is TGTGCCAGCAGCCTTATAGCGGAAAACACAGATACGCAGTATTTT.

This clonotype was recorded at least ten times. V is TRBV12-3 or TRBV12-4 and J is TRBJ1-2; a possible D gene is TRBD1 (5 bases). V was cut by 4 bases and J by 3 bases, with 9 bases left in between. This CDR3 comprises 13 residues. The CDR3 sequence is CASSWDGYYGYTF. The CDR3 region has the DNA TGTGCCAGCAGTTGGGACGGATACTATGGCTACACCTTC.

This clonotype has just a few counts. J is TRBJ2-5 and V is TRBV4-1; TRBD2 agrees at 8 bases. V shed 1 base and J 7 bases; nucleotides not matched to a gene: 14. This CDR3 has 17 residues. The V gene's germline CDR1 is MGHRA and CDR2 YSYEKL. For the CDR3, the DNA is TGCGCCAGCAGCCAAGTGGAGCAAGCGGGAGTTGGAGGGACCCAGTACTTC. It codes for CASSQVEQAGVGGTQYF.

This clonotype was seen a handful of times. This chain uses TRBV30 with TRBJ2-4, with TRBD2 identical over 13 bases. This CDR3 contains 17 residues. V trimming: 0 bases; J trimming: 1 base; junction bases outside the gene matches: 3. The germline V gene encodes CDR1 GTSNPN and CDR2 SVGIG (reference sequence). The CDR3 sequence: CAWSVLAGGPAKNIQYF. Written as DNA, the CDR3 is TGTGCCTGGAGTGTACTAGCGGGAGGGCCGGCCAAAAACATTCAGTACTTC.

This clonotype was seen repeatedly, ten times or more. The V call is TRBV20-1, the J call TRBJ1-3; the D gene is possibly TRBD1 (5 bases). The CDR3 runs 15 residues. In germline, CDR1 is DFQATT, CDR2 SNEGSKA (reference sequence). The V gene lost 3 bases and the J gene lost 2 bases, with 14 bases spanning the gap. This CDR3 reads CSARVAGGAGNTIYF. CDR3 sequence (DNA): TGCAGTGCTAGGGTAGCGGGAGGGGCTGGAAACACCATATATTTT.

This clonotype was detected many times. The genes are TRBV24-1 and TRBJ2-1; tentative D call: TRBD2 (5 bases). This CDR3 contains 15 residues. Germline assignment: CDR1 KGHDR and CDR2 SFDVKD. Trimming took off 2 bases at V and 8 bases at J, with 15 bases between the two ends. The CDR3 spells CATSDSQRSEDEQFF. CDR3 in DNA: TGTGCCACCAGTGATTCACAGCGGTCCGAGGATGAGCAGTTCTTC.

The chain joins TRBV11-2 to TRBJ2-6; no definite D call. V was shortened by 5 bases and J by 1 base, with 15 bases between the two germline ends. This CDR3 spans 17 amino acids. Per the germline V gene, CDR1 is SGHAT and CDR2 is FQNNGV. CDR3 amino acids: CASSQRAVGSGANVLTF. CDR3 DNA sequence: TGTGCCAGCAGCCAAAGGGCGGTCGGATCTGGGGCCAACGTCCTGACTTTC.

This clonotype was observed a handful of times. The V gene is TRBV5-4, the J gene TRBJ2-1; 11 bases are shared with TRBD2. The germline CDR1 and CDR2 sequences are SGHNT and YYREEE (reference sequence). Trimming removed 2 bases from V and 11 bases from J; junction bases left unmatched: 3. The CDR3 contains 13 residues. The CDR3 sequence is CASSFSTSGKQFF. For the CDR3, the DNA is TGTGCCAGCAGCTTCTCGACTAGCGGGAAGCAGTTCTTC.

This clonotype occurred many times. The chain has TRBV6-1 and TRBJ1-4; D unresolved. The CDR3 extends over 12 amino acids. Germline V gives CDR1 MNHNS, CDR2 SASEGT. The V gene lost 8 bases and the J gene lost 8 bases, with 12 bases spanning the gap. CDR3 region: CASRQIEEKLFF. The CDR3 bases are TGTGCCAGCCGACAAATAGAAGAAAAACTGTTTTTT.

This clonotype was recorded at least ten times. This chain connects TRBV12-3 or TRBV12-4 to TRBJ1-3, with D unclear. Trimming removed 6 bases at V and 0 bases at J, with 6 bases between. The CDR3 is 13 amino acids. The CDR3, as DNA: TGTGCCAGCAGCGTCCCCTCTGGAAACACCATATATTTT. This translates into CASSVPSGNTIYF.

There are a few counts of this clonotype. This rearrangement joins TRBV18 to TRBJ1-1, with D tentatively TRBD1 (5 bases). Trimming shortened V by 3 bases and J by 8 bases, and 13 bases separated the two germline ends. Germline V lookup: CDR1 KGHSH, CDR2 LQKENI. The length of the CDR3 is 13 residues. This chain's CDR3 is CASSPLAGREAFF. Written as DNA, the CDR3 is TGTGCCAGCTCACCTCTGGCAGGGCGGGAAGCTTTCTTT.

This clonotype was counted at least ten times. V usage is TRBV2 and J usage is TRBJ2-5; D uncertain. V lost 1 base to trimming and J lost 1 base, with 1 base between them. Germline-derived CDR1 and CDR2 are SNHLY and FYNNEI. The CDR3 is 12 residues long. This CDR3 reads CASSEGQETQYF. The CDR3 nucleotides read TGTGCCAGCAGTGAAGGCCAAGAGACCCAGTACTTC. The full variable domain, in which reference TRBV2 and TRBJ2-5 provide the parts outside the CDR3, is EPEVTQTPSHQVTQMGQEVILRCVPISNHLYFYWYRQILGQKVEFLVSFYNNEISEKSEIFDDQFSVERPDGSNFTLKIRSTKLEDSAMYFCASSEGQETQYFGPGTRLLVL.

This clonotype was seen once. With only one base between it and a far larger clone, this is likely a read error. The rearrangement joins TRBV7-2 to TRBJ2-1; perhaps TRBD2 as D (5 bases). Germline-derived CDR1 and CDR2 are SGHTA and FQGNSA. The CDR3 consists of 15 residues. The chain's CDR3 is CASSLEFSVYNERFF. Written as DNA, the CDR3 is TGTGCCAGCAGCTTAGAGTTTAGCGTCTACAATGAGCGGTTCTTC.